The T cell receptor beta chain described here comes from a study of blood T cell repertoires in COVID-19. This clone was seen just once. Sequencing used immunoSEQ multiplex PCR; TCRdb keeps in-frame clones, though not all of them. The table has approximately 200,000 clones, approximately 80% seen once; the top ten hold about 1.3%. V was trimmed by 2 bases and J by 2 bases, leaving 16 bases between them. Germline lookup yields CDR1 GTSNPN and CDR2 SVGIG (reference sequence). The CDR3 is made up of 17 amino acids. This TCR was sampled from a woman in her thirties or forties with acute COVID-19. The chain links TRBV30 to TRBJ2-6; D unresolved. What was sequenced was PBMCs or T cells enriched from blood (not recorded which). CDR3 amino acids: CAWSYKVTRPGANVLTF. CDR3 in DNA: TGTGCCTGGAGTTATAAGGTTACGAGGCCTGGGGCCAACGTCCTGACTTTC.